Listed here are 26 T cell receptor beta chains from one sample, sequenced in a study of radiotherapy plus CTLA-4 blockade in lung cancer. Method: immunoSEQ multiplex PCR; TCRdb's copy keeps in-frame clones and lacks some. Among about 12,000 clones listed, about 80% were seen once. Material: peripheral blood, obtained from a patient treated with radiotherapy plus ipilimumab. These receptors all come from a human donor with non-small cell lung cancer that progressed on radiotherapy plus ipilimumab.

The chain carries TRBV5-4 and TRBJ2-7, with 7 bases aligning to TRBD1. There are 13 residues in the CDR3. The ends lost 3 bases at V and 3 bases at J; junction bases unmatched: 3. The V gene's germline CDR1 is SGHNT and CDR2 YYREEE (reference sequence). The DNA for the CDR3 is TGTGCCAGCAGCTGGGACAGATACTACGAGCAGTACTTC. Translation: CASSWDRYYEQYF. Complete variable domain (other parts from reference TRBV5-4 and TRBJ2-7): ETGVTQSPTHLIKTRGQQVTLRCSSQSGHNTVSWYQQALGQGPQFIFQYYREEENGRGNFPPRFSGLQFPNYSSELNVNALELDDSALYLCASSWDRYYEQYFGPGTRLTVT.

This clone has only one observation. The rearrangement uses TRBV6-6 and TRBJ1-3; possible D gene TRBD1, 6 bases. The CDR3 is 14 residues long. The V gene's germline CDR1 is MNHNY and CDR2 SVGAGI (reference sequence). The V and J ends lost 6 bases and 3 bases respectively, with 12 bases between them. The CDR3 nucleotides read TGTGCCAGCAGACCAGGGGCGAGTGGAAACACCATATATTTT. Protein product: CASRPGASGNTIYF.

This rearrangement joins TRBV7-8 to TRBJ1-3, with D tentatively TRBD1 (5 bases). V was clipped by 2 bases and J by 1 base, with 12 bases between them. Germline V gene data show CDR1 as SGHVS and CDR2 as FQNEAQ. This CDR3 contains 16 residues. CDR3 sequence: CASSLRGGFSGNTIYF. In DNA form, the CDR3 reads TGTGCCAGCAGCTTACGCGGGGGTTTTTCTGGAAACACCATATATTTT.

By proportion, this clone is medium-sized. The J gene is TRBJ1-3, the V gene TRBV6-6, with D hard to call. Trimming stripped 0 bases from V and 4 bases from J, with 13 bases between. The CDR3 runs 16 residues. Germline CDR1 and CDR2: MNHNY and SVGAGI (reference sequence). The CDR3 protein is CASSYSGSDSGNTIYF. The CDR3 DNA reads TGTGCCAGCAGTTACTCAGGGTCGGATTCCGGAAACACCATATATTTT.

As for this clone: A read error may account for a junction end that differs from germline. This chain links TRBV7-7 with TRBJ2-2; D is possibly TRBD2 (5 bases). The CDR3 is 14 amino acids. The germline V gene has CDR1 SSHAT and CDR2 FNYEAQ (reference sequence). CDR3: CASRPEGYTGELFF. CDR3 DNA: TGTGCTAGCAGACCAGAGGGCTACACCGGGGAGCTGTTTTTT.

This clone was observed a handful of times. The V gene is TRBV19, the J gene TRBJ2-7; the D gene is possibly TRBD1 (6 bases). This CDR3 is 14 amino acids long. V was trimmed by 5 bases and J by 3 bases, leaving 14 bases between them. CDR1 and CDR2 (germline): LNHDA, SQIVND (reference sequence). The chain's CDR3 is CASSLRTVDYEQYF. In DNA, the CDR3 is TGTGCCAGTAGTCTAAGGACAGTGGACTACGAGCAGTACTTC.

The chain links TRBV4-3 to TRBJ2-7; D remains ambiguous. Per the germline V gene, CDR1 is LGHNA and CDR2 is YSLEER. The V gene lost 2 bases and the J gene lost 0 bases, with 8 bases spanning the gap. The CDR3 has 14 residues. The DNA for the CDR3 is TGCGCCAGCAGCCAATCCATCAGCTCCTACGAGCAGTACTTC. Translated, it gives CASSQSISSYEQYF.

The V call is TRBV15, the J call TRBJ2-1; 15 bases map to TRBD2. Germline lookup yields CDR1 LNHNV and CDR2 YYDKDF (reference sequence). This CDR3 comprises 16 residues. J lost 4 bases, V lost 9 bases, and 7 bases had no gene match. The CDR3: CATRTSGGALYNEQFF. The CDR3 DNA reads TGTGCCACGCGGACTAGCGGGGGGGCTTTGTACAATGAGCAGTTCTTC.

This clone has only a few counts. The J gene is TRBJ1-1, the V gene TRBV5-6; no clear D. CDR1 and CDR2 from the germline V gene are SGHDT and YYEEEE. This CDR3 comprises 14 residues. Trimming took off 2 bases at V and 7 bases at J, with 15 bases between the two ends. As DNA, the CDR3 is TGTGCCAGCAGCTTTAACGTAGTAGCTATTGAAGCTTTCTTT. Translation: CASSFNVVAIEAFF.

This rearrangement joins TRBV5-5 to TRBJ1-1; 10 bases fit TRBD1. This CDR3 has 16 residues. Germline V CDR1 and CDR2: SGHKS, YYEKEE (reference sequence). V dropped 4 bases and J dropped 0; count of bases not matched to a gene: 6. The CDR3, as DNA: TGTGCCAGCAGCCACGGACAGGGGGTAATGAACACTGAAGCTTTCTTT. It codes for CASSHGQGVMNTEAFF.

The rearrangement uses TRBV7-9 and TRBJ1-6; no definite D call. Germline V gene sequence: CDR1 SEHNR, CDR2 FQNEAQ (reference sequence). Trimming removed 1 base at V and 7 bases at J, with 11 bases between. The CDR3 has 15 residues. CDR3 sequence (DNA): TGTGCCAGCAGCTTAGATCCCCGGGGAAATTCACCCCTCCACTTT. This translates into CASSLDPRGNSPLHF.

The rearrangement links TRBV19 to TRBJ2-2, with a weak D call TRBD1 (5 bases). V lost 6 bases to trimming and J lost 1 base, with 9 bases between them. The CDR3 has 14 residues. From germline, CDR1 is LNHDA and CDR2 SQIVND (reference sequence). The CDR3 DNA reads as TGTGCCAGTAGCGCCGACAGGAACACCGGGGAGCTGTTTTTT. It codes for CASSADRNTGELFF. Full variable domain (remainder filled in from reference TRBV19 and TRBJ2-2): DGGITQSPKYLFRKEGQNVTLSCEQNLNHDAMYWYRQDPGQGLRLIYYSQIVNDFQKGDIAEGYSVSREKKESFPLTVTSAQKNPTAFYLCASSADRNTGELFFGEGSRLTVL.

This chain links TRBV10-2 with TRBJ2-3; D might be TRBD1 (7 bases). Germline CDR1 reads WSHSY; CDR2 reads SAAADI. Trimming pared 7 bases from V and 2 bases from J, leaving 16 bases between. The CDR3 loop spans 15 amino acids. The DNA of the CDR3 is TGCGCCAGCATGGAGGGACAGTCTTACACAGATACGCAGTATTTT. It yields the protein CASMEGQSYTDTQYF.

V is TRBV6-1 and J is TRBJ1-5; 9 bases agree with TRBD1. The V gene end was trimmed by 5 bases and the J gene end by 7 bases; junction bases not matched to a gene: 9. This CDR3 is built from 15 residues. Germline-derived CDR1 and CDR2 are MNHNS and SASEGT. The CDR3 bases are TGTGCCAGCAGTTCGGGACAGGGTCCAGGACAGCCCCAGCATTTT. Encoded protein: CASSSGQGPGQPQHF.

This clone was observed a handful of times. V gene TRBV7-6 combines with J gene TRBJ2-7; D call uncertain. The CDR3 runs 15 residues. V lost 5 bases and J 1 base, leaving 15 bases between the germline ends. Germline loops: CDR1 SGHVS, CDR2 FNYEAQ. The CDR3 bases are TGTGCCAGCAGCCCCCTTTTAGGTCAGTCCTACGAGCAGTACTTC. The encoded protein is CASSPLLGQSYEQYF.

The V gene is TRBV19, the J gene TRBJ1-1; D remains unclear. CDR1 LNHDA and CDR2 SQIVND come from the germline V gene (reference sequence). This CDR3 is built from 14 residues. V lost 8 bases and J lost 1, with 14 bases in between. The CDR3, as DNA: TGTGCCAGTGAGGGCCCCTATAGGAACACTGAAGCTTTCTTT. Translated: CASEGPYRNTEAFF.

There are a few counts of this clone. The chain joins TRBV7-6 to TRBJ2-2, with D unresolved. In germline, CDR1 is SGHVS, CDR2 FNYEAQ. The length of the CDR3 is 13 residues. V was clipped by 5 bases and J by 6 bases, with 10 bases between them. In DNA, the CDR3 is TGTGCCAGCAGCCCCTTGGGGTCCGGGGAGCTGTTTTTT. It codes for CASSPLGSGELFF.

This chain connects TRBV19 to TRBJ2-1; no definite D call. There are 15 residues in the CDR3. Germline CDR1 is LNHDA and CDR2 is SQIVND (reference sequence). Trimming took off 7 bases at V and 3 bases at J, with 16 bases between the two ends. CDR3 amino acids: CASTPISAGYNEQFF. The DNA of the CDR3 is TGTGCCAGTACCCCAATTTCGGCAGGCTACAATGAGCAGTTCTTC.

For the CDR3, the DNA is TGTGCCAGCTCACAAAAGACAGGGCCTCAGCCCCAGCATTTT. This translates into CASSQKTGPQPQHF. This chain links TRBV18 with TRBJ1-5; 7 nucleotides line up with TRBD1. This CDR3 is 14 amino acids long. CDR1 KGHSH and CDR2 LQKENI come from the germline V gene. V lost 4 bases to trimming and J lost 6 bases; unmatched junction nucleotides: 6.

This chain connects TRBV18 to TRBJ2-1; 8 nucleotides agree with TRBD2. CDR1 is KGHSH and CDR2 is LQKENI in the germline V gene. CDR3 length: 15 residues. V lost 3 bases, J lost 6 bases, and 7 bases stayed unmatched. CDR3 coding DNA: TGTGCCAGCTCACCTCCGCGGGGGGACGTCAATGAGCAGTTCTTC. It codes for CASSPPRGDVNEQFF.

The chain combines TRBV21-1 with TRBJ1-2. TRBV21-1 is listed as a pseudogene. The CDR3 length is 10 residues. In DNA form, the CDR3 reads TGTGCCAGCAGCGTGAAGGGCGGTACCTTC. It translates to CASSVKGGTF.

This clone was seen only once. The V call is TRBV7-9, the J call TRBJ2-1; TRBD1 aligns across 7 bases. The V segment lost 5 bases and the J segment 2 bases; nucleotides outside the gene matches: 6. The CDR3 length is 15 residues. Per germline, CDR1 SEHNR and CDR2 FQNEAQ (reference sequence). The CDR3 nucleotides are TGTGCCAGCAGCACCCAGGGGGTCGCCTACAATGAGCAGTTCTTC. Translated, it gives CASSTQGVAYNEQFF.

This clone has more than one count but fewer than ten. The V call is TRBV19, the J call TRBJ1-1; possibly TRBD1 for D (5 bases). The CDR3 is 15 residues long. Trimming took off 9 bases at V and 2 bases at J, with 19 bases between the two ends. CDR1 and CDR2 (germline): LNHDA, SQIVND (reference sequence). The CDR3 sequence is CASLMRFGGNTEAFF. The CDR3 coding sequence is TGTGCCAGCTTGATGCGTTTTGGGGGTAACACTGAAGCTTTCTTT.

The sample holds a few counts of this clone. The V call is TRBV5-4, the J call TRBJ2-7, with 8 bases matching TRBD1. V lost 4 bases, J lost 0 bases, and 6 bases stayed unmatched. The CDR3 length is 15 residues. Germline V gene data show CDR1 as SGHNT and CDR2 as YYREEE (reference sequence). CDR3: CASSLGQGPSYEQYF. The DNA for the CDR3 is TGTGCCAGCAGCCTAGGACAGGGTCCCTCCTACGAGCAGTACTTC.

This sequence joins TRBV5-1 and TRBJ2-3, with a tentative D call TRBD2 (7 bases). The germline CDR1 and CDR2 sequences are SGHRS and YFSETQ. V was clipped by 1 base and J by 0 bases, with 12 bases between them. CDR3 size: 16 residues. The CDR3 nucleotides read TGCGCCAGCAGCTTGCACGCGGGGGCTAGCACAGATACGCAGTATTTT. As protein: CASSLHAGASTDTQYF.

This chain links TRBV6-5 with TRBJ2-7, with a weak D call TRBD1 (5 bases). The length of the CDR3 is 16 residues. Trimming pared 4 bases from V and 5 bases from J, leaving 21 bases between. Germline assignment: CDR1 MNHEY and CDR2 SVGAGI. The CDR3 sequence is CASSSRQQWRSDEQYF. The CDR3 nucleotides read TGTGCCAGCAGTTCAAGACAGCAGTGGCGTTCCGACGAGCAGTACTTC.